A selection of T cell receptor beta chains follows, all from one sample in a study of long-term antiretroviral therapy in people with HIV. TCRdb's table, derived via immunoSEQ multiplex PCR, lists solely in-frame clones and lacks some. This sample has some 11,000 clones, with roughly 87% found just once. The sample in question was unsorted PBMCs, obtained around 8 years after starting antiretroviral therapy. These receptors were obtained from a man in his forties or fifties with HIV. Each CDR3 is given without its conserved first and last residue.

>TRBJ1-1|TRBV6-5
ASSPDSLNTEAF
>TRBJ2-2|TRBV27
ASASSSRF
>TRBJ2-7|TRBV7-8
ASSPSSYEQY
>TRBJ2-7|TRBV27
ASSLNPTYEQY
>TRBJ2-7|TRBV27
ASSLSLSYEQY
>TRBJ1-1|TRBV9
ASSVDRVNTEAF
>TRBJ2-7|TRBV7-2
ASSLMSGYEQY
>TRBJ1-1|TRBV19
ASSITGQNTEAF
>TRBJ1-1|TRBV2
ASSEITGELEAF
>TRBJ2-1|TRBV30
ALETETRRNNEQF